The source of this T cell receptor beta chain is a study of identical twins. General study points: Compared with unrelated sharing, twin-shared out-of-frame alpha sequences had more low-probability sequences. For cord blood, abundant beta clonotypes had fewer insertions, unlike memory repertoires, which showed none.

Trimming cost V 4 bases and J 2 bases, with 3 bases left between them. The CDR3 has 11 residues. In germline, CDR1 is SQVTM, CDR2 ANQGSEA. cDNA carried unique molecular identifiers, and a universal primer site was added by template switching. From the 5' RACE reads, TCRdb called clonotypes with MiXCR, one entry per CDR3 protein. The data contain 200,000 to 250,000 distinct CDR3 sequences, 9.5% to 15% of them singletons. This clonotype has at least ten counts. Its antigen is still unknown. A further study also used this sample, focusing on yellow fever vaccine responses in identical twins.

The TCR comes from a woman under 30 in good health. The sequenced sample consisted of memory (CD45RO+) T cells sorted from blood. The chain couples TRBV29-1 to TRBJ2-1, with D unresolved. The chain's CDR3 is CSVATYNEQFF. CDR3 nucleotides: TGCAGCGTTGCGACCTACAATGAGCAGTTCTTC.